These 2 T cell receptor beta chains share one sample of origin, sequenced in a study of regulatory T cells in long-lasting Graves disease (TCRdb year 2021). Libraries were constructed by multiplex PCR. Reads for this sample came from an Illumina HiSeq 4000. TCR beta libraries were built with iRepertoire HTBI primers and Arm-PCR amplification of CDR3 regions. The public reads were reanalyzed by TCRdb: fastp trimming at Q25, MiXCR alignment, in-frame beta chains only. Every entry covers one CDR3 protein and lists the most common genes and DNA from its rows. In all, the sample holds around 360,000 distinct CDR3 sequences, and about a sixth of those were seen once. The ten largest clonotypes hold 20% to 25% of the sample. The label giving this sample's time point can be read as: newly diagnosed GD, antithyroid drugs for less than 3 months. RNA was extracted from PBMCs in TRIzol for both TCR sequencing and RNA sequencing.

These data also featured in a second study, about T cells in Graves' hyperthyroidism and ophthalmopathy.

Sequences were derived from peripheral blood mononuclear cells (PBMCs), sampled at new diagnosis, from a patient treated with antithyroid drugs. All receptors derive from a young woman with Graves disease. Donor details come from another sample of the same person, matched by shared clones.

In its sample, this clonotype was seen many times. CDR3 loop: CATSRDKQNTEAFF. CDR3 DNA sequence: TGTGCCACCAGCAGAGATAAACAGAACACTGAAGCTTTCTTT. V is TRBV15 and J is TRBJ1-1, with unresolved D. The CDR3 has 14 residues. Trimming took off 0 bases at V and 1 base at J, with 6 bases between the two ends. Germline lookup yields CDR1 LNHNV and CDR2 YYDKDF (reference sequence). Combining the CDR3 with reference TRBV15 and TRBJ1-1 gives the whole variable domain DAMVIQNPRYQVTQFGKPVTLSCSQTLNHNVMYWYQQKSSQAPKLLFHYYDKDFNNEADTPDNFQSRRPNTSFCFLDIRSPGLGDTAMYLCATSRDKQNTEAFFGQGTRLTVV.

The chain has TRBV29-1 and TRBJ2-1, with TRBD1 as a possible D gene (5 bases). The CDR3 totals 12 residues. Germline V lookup: CDR1 SQVTM, CDR2 ANQGSEA. Trimming cost V 6 bases and J 6 bases, with 12 bases left between them. CDR3 sequence: CSVVQGGNEQFF. The DNA for the CDR3 is TGCAGCGTCGTGCAGGGCGGCAATGAGCAGTTCTTC.